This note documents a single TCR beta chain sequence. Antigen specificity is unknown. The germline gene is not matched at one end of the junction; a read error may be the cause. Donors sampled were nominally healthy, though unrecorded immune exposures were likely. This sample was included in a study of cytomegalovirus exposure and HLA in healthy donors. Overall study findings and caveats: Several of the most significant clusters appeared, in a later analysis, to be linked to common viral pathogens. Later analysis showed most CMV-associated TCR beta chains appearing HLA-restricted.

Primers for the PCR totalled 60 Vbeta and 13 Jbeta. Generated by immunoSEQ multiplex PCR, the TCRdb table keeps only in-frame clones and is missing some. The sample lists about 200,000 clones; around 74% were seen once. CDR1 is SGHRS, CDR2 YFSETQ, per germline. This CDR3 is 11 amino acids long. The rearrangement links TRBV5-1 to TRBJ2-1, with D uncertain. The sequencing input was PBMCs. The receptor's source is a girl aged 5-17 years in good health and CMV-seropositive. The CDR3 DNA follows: TGCGCCAGCAGCTCCGACAATGAGCAGTTCTTC. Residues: CASSSDNEQFF.